This T cell receptor beta chain originates from a study of blood T cell repertoires in COVID-19. Study details: In each case, the material was cDNA or gDNA derived from T cells, B-cell-depleted T cells, or PBMCs.

The CDR3 runs 11 residues. Germline CDR1 reads MNHEY; CDR2 reads SVGAGI. As concerns this clone: The junction and the germline gene differ at one end; a read error may be behind it.

Assay: immunoSEQ multiplex PCR; the TCRdb copy retains only in-frame clones and omits some. The table lists 140,000 to 150,000 clones, over 80% of them singletons. The chain joins TRBV6-5 to TRBJ1-4; D is perhaps TRBD1 (5 bases). Sequences were obtained from PBMCs or T cells enriched from blood (not recorded which). This clonotype was obtained from a man aged 55 to 70 who had recovered from COVID-19. The CDR3 here is CASSKGLGRHF. The CDR3 region has the DNA TGTGCCAGCAGTAAGGGGCTAGGCCGCCATTTT.